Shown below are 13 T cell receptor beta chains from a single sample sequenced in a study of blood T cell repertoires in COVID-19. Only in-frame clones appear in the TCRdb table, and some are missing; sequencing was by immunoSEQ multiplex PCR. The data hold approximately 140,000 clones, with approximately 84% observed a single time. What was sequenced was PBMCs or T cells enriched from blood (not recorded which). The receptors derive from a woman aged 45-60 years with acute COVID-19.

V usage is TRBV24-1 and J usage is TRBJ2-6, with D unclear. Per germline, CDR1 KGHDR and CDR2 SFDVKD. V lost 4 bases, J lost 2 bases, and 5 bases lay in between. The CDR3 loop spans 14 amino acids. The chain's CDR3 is CATSESAGANVLTF. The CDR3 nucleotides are TGTGCCACCAGTGAGTCGGCTGGGGCCAACGTCCTGACTTTC.

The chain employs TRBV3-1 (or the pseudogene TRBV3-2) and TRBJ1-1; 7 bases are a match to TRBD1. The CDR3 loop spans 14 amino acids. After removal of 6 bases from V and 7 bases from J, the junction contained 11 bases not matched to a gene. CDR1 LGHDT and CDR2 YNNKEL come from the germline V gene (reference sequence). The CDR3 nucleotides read TGTGCCAGCAGTCGACAGGGACGGAAAGGTGAAGCTTTCTTT. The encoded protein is CASSRQGRKGEAFF.

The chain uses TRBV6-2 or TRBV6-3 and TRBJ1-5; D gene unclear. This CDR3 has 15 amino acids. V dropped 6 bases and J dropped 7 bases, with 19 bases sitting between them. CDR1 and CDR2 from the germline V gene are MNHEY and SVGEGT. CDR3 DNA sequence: TGTGCCAGCAGCTTACCGGGTTCGTTTAACCAGCCCCAGCATTTT. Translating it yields CASSLPGSFNQPQHF.

The CDR3 sequence is CASSFQGGKYSNQPQHF. The CDR3 region has the DNA TGTGCCAGCAGCTTCCAGGGGGGAAAGTATAGCAATCAGCCCCAGCATTTT. This rearrangement joins TRBV11-3 to TRBJ1-5; the match to TRBD1 covers 7 bases. The CDR3 length is 17 residues. V gave up 3 bases and J gave up 0 bases; unmatched junction bases: 8. Germline-derived CDR1 and CDR2 are SGHNT and YENEEA.

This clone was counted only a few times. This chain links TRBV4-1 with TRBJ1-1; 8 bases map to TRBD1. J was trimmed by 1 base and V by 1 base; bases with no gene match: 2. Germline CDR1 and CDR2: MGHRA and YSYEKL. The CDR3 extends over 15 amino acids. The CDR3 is CASSQGQGANTEAFF. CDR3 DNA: TGCGCCAGCAGCCAAGGGCAGGGGGCGAACACTGAAGCTTTCTTT.

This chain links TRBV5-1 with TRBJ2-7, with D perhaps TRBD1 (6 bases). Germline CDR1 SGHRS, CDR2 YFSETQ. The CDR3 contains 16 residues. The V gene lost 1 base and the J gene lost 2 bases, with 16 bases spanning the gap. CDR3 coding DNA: TGCGCCAGCAGCTTGCAATCGGGACAAAAAACCTACGAGCAGTACTTC. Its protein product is CASSLQSGQKTYEQYF.

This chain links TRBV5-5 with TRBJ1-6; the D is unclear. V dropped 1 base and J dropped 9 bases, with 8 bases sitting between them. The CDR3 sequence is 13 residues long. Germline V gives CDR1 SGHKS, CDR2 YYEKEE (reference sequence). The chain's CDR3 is CASSLTFGSPLHF. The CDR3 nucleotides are TGTGCCAGCAGCTTGACTTTTGGTTCACCCCTCCACTTT.

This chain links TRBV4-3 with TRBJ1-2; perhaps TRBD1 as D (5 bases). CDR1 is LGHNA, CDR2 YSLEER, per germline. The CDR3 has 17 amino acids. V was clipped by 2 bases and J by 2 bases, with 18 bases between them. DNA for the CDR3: TGCGCCAGCAGCCAATATGGGGCGTGGGGAGGGAACTATGGCTACACCTTC. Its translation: CASSQYGAWGGNYGYTF.

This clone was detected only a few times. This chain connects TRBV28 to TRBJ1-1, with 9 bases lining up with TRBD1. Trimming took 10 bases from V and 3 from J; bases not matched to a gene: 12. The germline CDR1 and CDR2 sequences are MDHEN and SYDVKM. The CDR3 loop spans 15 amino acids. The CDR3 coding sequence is TGTGCCATCACTACAGGGGGCAAGGGGTACACTGAAGCTTTCTTT. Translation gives CAITTGGKGYTEAFF.

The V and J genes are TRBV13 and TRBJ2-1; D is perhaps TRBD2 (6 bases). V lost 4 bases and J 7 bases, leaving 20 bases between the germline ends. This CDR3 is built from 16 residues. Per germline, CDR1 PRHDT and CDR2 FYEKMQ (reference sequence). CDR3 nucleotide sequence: TGTGCCAGCAGCTACCCTTCGGGGGAGAGGCCAAATGAGCAGTTCTTC. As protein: CASSYPSGERPNEQFF.

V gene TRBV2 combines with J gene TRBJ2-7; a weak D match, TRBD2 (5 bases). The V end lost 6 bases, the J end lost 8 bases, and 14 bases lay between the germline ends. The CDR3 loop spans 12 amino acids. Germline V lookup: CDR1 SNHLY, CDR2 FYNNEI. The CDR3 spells CASRGTSFKQYF. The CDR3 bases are TGTGCCAGCAGGGGAACTAGTTTCAAGCAGTACTTC.

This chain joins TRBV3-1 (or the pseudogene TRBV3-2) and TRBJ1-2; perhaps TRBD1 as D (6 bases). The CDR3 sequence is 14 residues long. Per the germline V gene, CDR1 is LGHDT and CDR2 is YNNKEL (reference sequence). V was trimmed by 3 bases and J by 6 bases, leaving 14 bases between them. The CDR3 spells CASSHLRGGDGYTF. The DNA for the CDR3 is TGTGCCAGCAGCCACCTCAGGGGAGGGGATGGCTACACCTTC.

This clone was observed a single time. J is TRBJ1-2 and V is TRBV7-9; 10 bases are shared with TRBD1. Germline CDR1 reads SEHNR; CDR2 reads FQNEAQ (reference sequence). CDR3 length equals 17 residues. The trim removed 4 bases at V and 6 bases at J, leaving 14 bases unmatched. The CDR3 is CASSSSNRQGAHNGYTF. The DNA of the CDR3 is TGTGCCAGCAGCTCTTCGAATCGACAGGGGGCGCATAATGGCTACACCTTC.